One and the same sample provided the 30 T cell receptor beta chains below, sequenced in a study of cytomegalovirus exposure and HLA in healthy donors. Primers: 60 Vbeta forward and 13 Jbeta reverse. Produced via immunoSEQ multiplex PCR; TCRdb's table is partial and in-frame only. The sample contains roughly 71,000 clones, over 50% of which appear only once. Input material: PBMCs. The origin of the receptors is a man younger than 45 in good health and CMV-seronegative.

The rearrangement joins TRBV4-1 to TRBJ2-7; D may be TRBD2 (6 bases). The V and J ends lost 3 bases and 2 bases respectively, with 17 bases between them. Germline V gives CDR1 MGHRA, CDR2 YSYEKL. There are 16 residues in the CDR3. For the CDR3, the DNA is TGCGCCAGCAGCCAGGAGGACGGAGGGACCGCCTACGAGCAGTACTTC. Its protein product is CASSQEDGGTAYEQYF.

This clone showed up just once. The V gene is TRBV6-5, the J gene TRBJ2-5; TRBD1 matches at 7 bases. V dropped 2 bases and J dropped 5; count of bases not matched to a gene: 5. This CDR3 contains 14 residues. Looked up from germline, CDR1 is MNHEY and CDR2 is SVGAGI. Written as DNA, the CDR3 is TGTGCCAGCAGTTACAATGACAGGGCCGAGACCCAGTACTTC. Its protein product is CASSYNDRAETQYF.

This clone has more than one count but fewer than ten. The genes are TRBV7-2 and TRBJ1-5, with 7 bases lining up with TRBD1. The germline gives CDR1 SGHTA, CDR2 FQGNSA. The CDR3 has 14 amino acids. The V and J ends lost 6 bases and 6 bases, in that order; junction bases with no gene match: 8. The CDR3 DNA follows: TGTGCCAGCAGTCCTGACAGGGTGGGTCAGCCCCAGCATTTT. It codes for CASSPDRVGQPQHF.

V is TRBV27 and J is TRBJ2-2, with 7 positions matching TRBD1. Germline lookup yields CDR1 MNHEY and CDR2 SMNVEV (reference sequence). This CDR3 has 14 residues. V lost 4 bases, J lost 3 bases, and 2 bases stayed unmatched. The CDR3 reads CASSYRGHTGELFF. The CDR3 region has the DNA TGTGCCAGCAGTTACAGGGGTCACACCGGGGAGCTGTTTTTT.

Here the CDR3 DNA reads TGTGCCAGCAGCCAAGGGGGACAGAACACAGATACGCAGTATTTT. It specifies CASSQGGQNTDTQYF. The J gene is TRBJ2-3, the V gene TRBV4-2; the match to TRBD1 covers 7 bases. Trimming at V came to 1 base and at J to 2 bases, leaving 3 bases not matched to a gene. From germline, CDR1 is LGHNA and CDR2 YNFKEQ. The length of the CDR3 is 15 residues.

The rearrangement joins TRBV7-2 to TRBJ1-4; no reliable D call. Germline-derived CDR1 and CDR2 are SGHTA and FQGNSA. V was shortened by 1 base and J by 3 bases, with 9 bases between the two germline ends. The CDR3 runs 15 residues. The CDR3 region is CASSLVGRPNEKLFF. The CDR3 DNA follows: TGTGCCAGCAGCTTAGTGGGCAGACCTAATGAAAAACTGTTTTTT.

The J gene is TRBJ1-1, the V gene TRBV6-5; the D is unclear. There are 14 residues in the CDR3. Between the trimmed V and J ends, which lost 5 bases and 4 bases, there was a span of 14 bases. CDR1 MNHEY and CDR2 SVGAGI come from the germline V gene. The CDR3 here is CASSPNQGGTEAFF. The DNA of the CDR3 is TGTGCCAGCAGTCCTAATCAAGGCGGCACTGAAGCTTTCTTT.

The chain combines TRBV5-1 with TRBJ2-1, with 8 bases matching TRBD1. Germline CDR1 is SGHRS and CDR2 is YFSETQ. V gave up 0 bases and J gave up 8 bases; unmatched junction bases: 4. The CDR3 has 14 amino acids. CDR3 region: CASSLGTGNDEQFF. CDR3 DNA: TGCGCCAGCAGCTTGGGGACAGGGAACGATGAGCAGTTCTTC.

The genes are TRBV19 and TRBJ2-1; 7 bases line up with TRBD2. Germline lookup yields CDR1 LNHDA and CDR2 SQIVND (reference sequence). V was clipped by 1 base and J by 4 bases; unmatched bases: 4. CDR3 length: 15 residues. The CDR3 DNA follows: TGTGCCAGTAGTATAGTCCTAGCGGCGTACAATGAGCAGTTCTTC. Its translation: CASSIVLAAYNEQFF.

V usage is TRBV10-3 and J usage is TRBJ2-7, with 8 bases fitting TRBD1. CDR1 and CDR2 from the germline V gene are ENHRY and SYGVKD. Trimming took 7 bases from V and 3 from J; bases not matched to a gene: 8. The CDR3 contains 14 residues. The CDR3 DNA reads TGTGCCATCAAACCAGACAGGGGAGGCTACGAGCAGTACTTC. It translates to CAIKPDRGGYEQYF.

This chain uses TRBV2 with TRBJ1-4; D possibly corresponds to TRBD1 (5 bases). The V gene's germline CDR1 is SNHLY and CDR2 FYNNEI. The CDR3 has 16 residues. V lost 2 bases and J lost 0, with 10 bases in between. The CDR3 coding sequence is TGTGCCAGCAGTGAATGGCAGGGCGCAACTAATGAAAAACTGTTTTTT. Translation: CASSEWQGATNEKLFF.

The J gene is TRBJ1-1, the V gene TRBV13; no firm D call. Germline-derived CDR1 and CDR2 are PRHDT and FYEKMQ (reference sequence). Trimming stripped 1 base from V and 2 bases from J, with 8 bases between. The CDR3 runs 14 residues. For the CDR3, the DNA is TGTGCCAGCAGCTTAGTAGGAGGAAACACTGAAGCTTTCTTT. It translates to CASSLVGGNTEAFF.

Regarding this clone: One end of the junction varies from germline; a read error may be responsible. V usage is TRBV2 and J usage is TRBJ1-5; possible D gene TRBD1, 5 bases. From germline, CDR1 is SNHLY and CDR2 FYNNEI. This CDR3 spans 13 amino acids. The CDR3 reads CASREARDQPQHF. Written as DNA, the CDR3 is TGTGCCAGCAGGGAAGCCAGGGATCAGCCCCAGCATTTT.

V and J are TRBV5-1 and TRBJ2-3; D unresolved. Trimming pared 4 bases from V and 0 bases from J, leaving 9 bases between. This CDR3 is 14 amino acids long. Per germline, CDR1 SGHRS and CDR2 YFSETQ. The CDR3 DNA follows: TGCGCCAGCAGCACCGCGCCTAGCACAGATACGCAGTATTTT. Protein: CASSTAPSTDTQYF.

CDR3 residues: CASSAGLLNYGYTF. The DNA of the CDR3 is TGTGCCAGCAGCGCCGGACTCTTGAACTATGGCTACACCTTC. The chain has TRBV7-9 and TRBJ1-2; D is unclear. Germline lookup yields CDR1 SEHNR and CDR2 FQNEAQ (reference sequence). This CDR3 region has 14 residues. V gave up 5 bases and J gave up 2 bases, with 12 bases separating them. Full variable domain (rest looked up from reference TRBV7-9 and TRBJ1-2): DTGVSQNPRHKITKRGQNVTFRCDPISEHNRLYWYRQTLGQGPEFLTYFQNEAQLEKSRLLSDRFSAERPKGSFSTLEIQRTEQGDSAMYLCASSAGLLNYGYTFGSGTRLTVV.

A word on this clone: Additional DNA sequences in this sample encode the identical CDR3. The J gene is TRBJ2-2, the V gene TRBV4-2; TRBD2 matches 10 bases. V shed 5 bases, J shed 7 bases, and the junction held 10 bases outside the gene matches. The germline V gene encodes CDR1 LGHNA and CDR2 YNFKEQ. CDR3 length: 16 residues. The CDR3 region has the DNA TGTGCCAGCAGCGATGGACTAGCGGACGGGGGCGGGGAGCTGTTTTTT. Translation gives CASSDGLADGGGELFF.

The gene calls are TRBV7-8 and TRBJ1-2, with TRBD1 matching over 9 bases. V lost 1 base to trimming and J lost 4 bases; unmatched junction nucleotides: 10. The CDR3 spans 17 residues. Germline loops: CDR1 SGHVS, CDR2 FQNEAQ. The CDR3, as DNA: TGTGCCAGCAGCTTAGTCTTTTCGGGGACAGGGATCTATGGCTACACCTTC. Its protein is CASSLVFSGTGIYGYTF.

This clone has only a few counts. This chain links TRBV6-5 with TRBJ1-6, with a weak D call TRBD1 (5 bases). CDR1 and CDR2 (germline): MNHEY, SVGAGI. V dropped 8 bases and J dropped 4 bases, with 15 bases sitting between them. The CDR3 has 15 residues. CDR3 loop: CASSQTRGYNSPLHF. In DNA, the CDR3 is TGTGCCAGCTCCCAAACCCGGGGGTATAATTCACCCCTCCACTTT.

V gene TRBV29-1 combines with J gene TRBJ1-2; D is possibly TRBD1 (6 bases). Trimming left V 6 bases short and J 2 bases short, with 10 bases between. The CDR3 spans 12 residues. The germline CDR1 and CDR2 sequences are SQVTM and ANQGSEA. CDR3 in DNA: TGCAGCGTCGATACAGGGAACTATGGCTACACCTTC. Residues: CSVDTGNYGYTF.

The J gene is TRBJ1-5, the V gene TRBV27; D perhaps matches TRBD1 (6 bases). Trimming removed 5 bases at V and 10 bases at J, with 12 bases between. Per germline, CDR1 MNHEY and CDR2 SMNVEV (reference sequence). This CDR3 has 12 residues. The CDR3 nucleotides are TGTGCCAGCAGTCCACAGGGCTCCCCCCAGCATTTT. Its protein product is CASSPQGSPQHF.

This rearrangement joins TRBV7-9 to TRBJ2-5; TRBD2 matches at 11 bases. The CDR3 extends over 15 amino acids. The V gene's germline CDR1 is SEHNR and CDR2 FQNEAQ (reference sequence). V shed 7 bases, J shed 1 base, and the junction held 5 bases outside the gene matches. CDR3 region: CASKLTSGVQETQYF. The DNA for the CDR3 is TGTGCCAGCAAGCTGACTAGCGGGGTCCAAGAGACCCAGTACTTC.

This rearrangement joins TRBV7-9 to TRBJ2-1; 7 bases are shared with TRBD1. Unmatched junction bases numbered 10, after V lost 5 bases and J lost 3 bases. This CDR3 contains 16 residues. CDR1 SEHNR and CDR2 FQNEAQ come from the germline V gene (reference sequence). The CDR3 nucleotides read TGTGCCAGCAGCCCCCGACAGGGCGCATTCTACAATGAGCAGTTCTTC. Translating it yields CASSPRQGAFYNEQFF. The entire variable domain, with the rest obtained from reference TRBV7-9 and TRBJ2-1, is as follows: DTGVSQNPRHKITKRGQNVTFRCDPISEHNRLYWYRQTLGQGPEFLTYFQNEAQLEKSRLLSDRFSAERPKGSFSTLEIQRTEQGDSAMYLCASSPRQGAFYNEQFFGPGTRLTVL.

The J gene is TRBJ2-7, the V gene TRBV5-6, with 11 positions matching TRBD2. The CDR3 extends over 15 amino acids. CDR1 and CDR2 (germline): SGHDT, YYEEEE. The trim removed 0 bases at V and 6 bases at J, leaving 5 bases unmatched. The CDR3 sequence: CASSLGVAGGREQYF. CDR3 bases: TGTGCCAGCAGCTTGGGGGTAGCGGGGGGGCGCGAGCAGTACTTC.

This clone was picked up one time. The chain employs TRBV25-1 and TRBJ1-4; D might be TRBD1 (6 bases). Between the trimmed V and J ends, which lost 5 bases and 11 bases, there was a span of 12 bases. In germline, CDR1 is MGHDK, CDR2 SYGVNS. This CDR3 comprises 12 residues. The CDR3 DNA reads TGTGCCAGCAGTCAAGGACAGTCCAAACTGTTTTTT. Its translation: CASSQGQSKLFF.

The genes are TRBV2 and TRBJ1-5; D is unresolved. The CDR3 loop spans 15 amino acids. In germline, CDR1 is SNHLY, CDR2 FYNNEI. The germline V and J ends were trimmed by 4 bases and 1 base, with 11 bases remaining between them. The CDR3 sequence: CASSVGVRSNQPQHF. In DNA form, the CDR3 reads TGTGCCAGCAGTGTGGGTGTGAGGAGCAATCAGCCCCAGCATTTT.

This chain links TRBV15 with TRBJ2-3; the match to TRBD2 covers 10 bases. J gave up 6 bases and V 5 bases, and 11 bases lay outside the gene matches. The CDR3 sequence is 16 residues long. The germline CDR1 and CDR2 sequences are LNHNV and YYDKDF (reference sequence). The CDR3 DNA sequence: TGTGCCACCAGCGGGGGAAGCGGGGGGGCCGTCGATACGCAGTATTTT. This codes for CATSGGSGGAVDTQYF. Variable domain in full (rest from reference TRBV15 and TRBJ2-3): DAMVIQNPRYQVTQFGKPVTLSCSQTLNHNVMYWYQQKSSQAPKLLFHYYDKDFNNEADTPDNFQSRRPNTSFCFLDIRSPGLGDTAMYLCATSGGSGGAVDTQYFGPGTRLTVL.

This clone appeared a few times. The genes are TRBV6-5 and TRBJ2-7, with TRBD1 matching over 11 bases. CDR1 and CDR2 from the germline V gene are MNHEY and SVGAGI. V lost 6 bases, J lost 5 bases, and 9 bases stayed unmatched. The CDR3 sequence is 15 residues long. The CDR3 is CASRFPGTGGDEQYF. The CDR3 DNA reads TGTGCCAGCAGATTTCCCGGGACAGGGGGTGACGAGCAGTACTTC.

The chain links TRBV9 to TRBJ1-1; 7 bases agree with TRBD1. V lost 3 bases and J lost 3; bases outside the gene matches: 5. The CDR3 runs to 14 residues. Looked up from germline, CDR1 is SGDLS and CDR2 is YYNGEE. For the CDR3, the DNA is TGTGCCAGCAGCGCCTCCCAGGGGGACACTGAAGCTTTCTTT. It specifies CASSASQGDTEAFF.

The V and J genes are TRBV2 and TRBJ2-7; 7 bases align to TRBD1. Germline V lookup: CDR1 SNHLY, CDR2 FYNNEI. The V gene end was trimmed by 4 bases and the J gene end by 4 bases; junction bases not matched to a gene: 1. The CDR3 runs to 12 residues. This CDR3 reads CASSATGYEQYF. DNA for the CDR3: TGTGCCAGCAGTGCGACAGGGTACGAGCAGTACTTC.

The chain joins TRBV6-5 to TRBJ2-7, with D possibly matching TRBD1 (6 bases). This CDR3 contains 13 residues. The V and J ends lost 6 bases and 3 bases respectively, with 12 bases between them. Germline CDR1 and CDR2: MNHEY and SVGAGI. CDR3 sequence (DNA): TGTGCCAGCAGAAGACAGGAGAGCTACGAGCAGTACTTC. Amino acid sequence: CASRRQESYEQYF.